The 21 T cell receptor beta chains listed next were all sequenced from one sample in a study of cytomegalovirus exposure and HLA in healthy donors. It was with 60 Vbeta and 13 Jbeta primers that the PCR ran. This table comes from immunoSEQ multiplex PCR, and its TCRdb copy is limited to in-frame clones, with some not included. The sample lists approximately 150,000 clones; 65% to 70% were seen once. The sample taken for sequencing was PBMCs. The receptors derive from a man aged 30 to 39 in good health and CMV-seropositive.

The chain joins TRBV7-9 to TRBJ2-7; 8 nucleotides agree with TRBD2. There are 14 residues in the CDR3. The ends lost 5 bases at V and 6 bases at J; junction bases unmatched: 9. Germline CDR1 is SEHNR and CDR2 is FQNEAQ (reference sequence). This CDR3 reads CASSARGGVIEQYF. DNA of the CDR3: TGTGCCAGCAGCGCCCGGGGGGGGGTGATCGAGCAGTACTTC.

The CDR3 DNA is TGCGCCAGCAGTGTTGGCGGGATTACTGAAGCTTTCTTT. This sequence encodes CASSVGGITEAFF. The chain has TRBV10-1 and TRBJ1-1; D call uncertain. CDR1 is WNHNN and CDR2 is SYGVQD in the germline V gene (reference sequence). The V gene lost 4 bases and the J gene lost 5 bases, with 11 bases spanning the gap. This CDR3 comprises 13 residues.

The CDR3 loop reads CSATPGNEAFF. The DNA for the CDR3 is TGCAGTGCTACGCCCGGGAATGAAGCTTTCTTT. The chain has TRBV20-1 and TRBJ1-1; D unclear. V was clipped by 4 bases and J by 7 bases, with 10 bases between them. The CDR3 is made up of 11 amino acids. Germline values: CDR1 DFQATT, CDR2 SNEGSKA (reference sequence).

This clone was observed a few times. The V gene is TRBV2, the J gene TRBJ2-3; maybe TRBD1 (7 bases). This CDR3 spans 19 amino acids. V lost 1 base to trimming and J lost 2 bases, with 22 bases between them. Per the germline V gene, CDR1 is SNHLY and CDR2 is FYNNEI. Written as DNA, the CDR3 is TGTGCCAGCAGTGAAGGGAGGGGGCTTAGGTGGGACGACACAGATACGCAGTATTTT. It yields the protein CASSEGRGLRWDDTDTQYF.

This chain joins TRBV4-1 and TRBJ2-1; the D is unclear. The ends were cut back, 0 bases at V and 8 bases at J, with 32 bases in the middle. The CDR3 is 21 residues long. The germline V gene encodes CDR1 MGHRA and CDR2 YSYEKL. CDR3 in amino acids: CASSQERWASLTKSLTDEQFF. The CDR3 region has the DNA TGCGCCAGCAGCCAAGAAAGGTGGGCGAGCCTGACGAAGAGCCTGACCGATGAGCAGTTCTTC.

There are a few counts of this clone. The chain recombines TRBV19 with TRBJ2-3; 13 bases align to TRBD2. The CDR3 loop spans 21 amino acids. Germline CDR1 and CDR2: LNHDA and SQIVND (reference sequence). V gave up 8 bases and J gave up 4 bases; unmatched junction bases: 24. The CDR3 DNA follows: TGTGCCAGTCGCCAGATGGAGGGAGGTTCCTGGGGACTAGCGGGACCAGATACGCAGTATTTT. As protein: CASRQMEGGSWGLAGPDTQYF.

This sequence joins TRBV10-3 and TRBJ1-5; D is possibly TRBD1 (6 bases). CDR1 and CDR2 (germline): ENHRY, SYGVKD. Deletions cut 3 bases from V and 3 bases from J, with 18 bases between. CDR3 size: 17 residues. In DNA form, the CDR3 reads TGTGCCATCAGTGACCTAGGGGGAGTTTTGGACAATCAGCCCCAGCATTTT. The encoded protein is CAISDLGGVLDNQPQHF.

This chain links TRBV19 with TRBJ2-2, with 10 bases identical to TRBD1. The CDR3 has 13 residues. Germline trimming cut 11 bases from V and 5 bases from J; bases unmatched to any gene: 5. The germline CDR1 and CDR2 sequences are LNHDA and SQIVND (reference sequence). CDR3 in amino acids: CAGRQGATGELFF. The DNA of the CDR3 is TGTGCCGGACGACAGGGGGCTACCGGGGAGCTGTTTTTT.

The chain links TRBV19 to TRBJ2-5; 9 bases line up with TRBD2. Germline V gives CDR1 LNHDA, CDR2 SQIVND (reference sequence). J gave up 4 bases and V 6 bases, and 9 bases lay outside the gene matches. The CDR3 totals 15 residues. The CDR3 is CASSTVAGEAETQYF. In DNA, the CDR3 is TGTGCCAGTAGCACCGTAGCGGGAGAGGCAGAGACCCAGTACTTC.

The CDR3 coding sequence is TGTGCCAGCAGCCCATTTAGCGACTACGAGCAGTACTTC. Protein: CASSPFSDYEQYF. This chain links TRBV7-2 with TRBJ2-5, with D perhaps TRBD2 (5 bases). The DNA end is more similar to TRBJ2-7, so the J call may be wrong. The CDR3 sequence is 13 residues long. Germline assignment: CDR1 SGHTA and CDR2 FQGNSA.

Here the CDR3 reads CASSQGTSGDTQYF. CDR3 sequence (DNA): TGTGCCAGCAGCCAGGGGACTAGCGGCGATACGCAGTATTTT. The rearrangement uses TRBV14 and TRBJ2-3; 11 bases match TRBD2. V shed 3 bases and J 6 bases; nucleotides not matched to a gene: 2. In germline, CDR1 is SGHDN, CDR2 FVKESK. There are 14 residues in the CDR3.

V and J are TRBV4-1 and TRBJ2-5; 7 nucleotides line up with TRBD2. This CDR3 comprises 15 residues. Germline lookup yields CDR1 MGHRA and CDR2 YSYEKL. Germline trimming cut 1 base from V and 5 bases from J; bases unmatched to any gene: 7. The CDR3 reads CASSQGGGRIETQYF. The CDR3 coding sequence is TGCGCCAGCAGCCAAGGCGGGGGAAGGATTGAGACCCAGTACTTC.

In its sample, this clone was seen a few times. The chain is built from TRBV7-9 and TRBJ2-7; D may be TRBD1 (6 bases). The ends were cut back, 5 bases at V and 6 bases at J, with 17 bases in the middle. This CDR3 contains 14 residues. Germline CDR1 SEHNR, CDR2 FQNEAQ (reference sequence). The DNA for the CDR3 is TGTGCCAGCAGCCCGGTCGACCAGGGGTTCGAGCAGTACTTC. Translating gives CASSPVDQGFEQYF. The whole variable domain, filled in from reference TRBV7-9 and TRBJ2-7, reads DTGVSQNPRHKITKRGQNVTFRCDPISEHNRLYWYRQTLGQGPEFLTYFQNEAQLEKSRLLSDRFSAERPKGSFSTLEIQRTEQGDSAMYLCASSPVDQGFEQYFGPGTRLTVT.

The chain employs TRBV4-2 and TRBJ2-7, with D perhaps matching TRBD1 (5 bases). The CDR3 length is 14 residues. The germline V and J ends were trimmed by 0 bases and 2 bases, with 8 bases remaining between them. The germline CDR1 and CDR2 sequences are LGHNA and YNFKEQ. Here the CDR3 DNA reads TGTGCCAGCAGCCAAGATGTAGGGGCCTACGAGCAGTACTTC. This codes for CASSQDVGAYEQYF.

V gene TRBV6-1 combines with J gene TRBJ2-1, with D hard to call. This CDR3 contains 12 residues. Between the trimmed V and J ends, which lost 7 bases and 7 bases, there was a span of 11 bases. Germline V gene lookup returns CDR1 MNHNS and CDR2 SASEGT. CDR3 DNA: TGTGCCAGCACCCTAGTTGGAAATGAGCAGTTCTTC. This codes for CASTLVGNEQFF.

The rearrangement joins TRBV19 to TRBJ1-1; D is possibly TRBD1 (6 bases). The V end was cut by 7 bases, the J end by 11 bases, with 14 bases between. This CDR3 spans 11 amino acids. The germline V gene encodes CDR1 LNHDA and CDR2 SQIVND (reference sequence). CDR3: CASTLGGGAFF. CDR3 nucleotide sequence: TGTGCCAGTACTTTAGGGGGGGGTGCTTTCTTT.

J is TRBJ1-5 and V is TRBV28; D may be TRBD1 (5 bases). CDR1 is MDHEN and CDR2 is SYDVKM in the germline V gene. The CDR3 consists of 14 residues. V lost 4 bases and J 6 bases, leaving 13 bases between the germline ends. The CDR3 nucleotides are TGTGCCAGCAGTTACCGACAGTACAGTCAGCCCCAGCATTTT. Protein: CASSYRQYSQPQHF. The whole variable domain, filled in from reference TRBV28 and TRBJ1-5, reads DVKVTQSSRYLVKRTGEKVFLECVQDMDHENMFWYRQDPGLGLRLIYFSYDVKMKEKGDIPEGYSVSREKKERFSLILESASTNQTSMYLCASSYRQYSQPQHFGDGTRLSIL.

The chain links TRBV27 to TRBJ2-5, with 9 bases lining up with TRBD1. The J call may be wrong; the DNA end is better matched by TRBJ2-7. The CDR3 runs 16 residues. The germline gives CDR1 MNHEY, CDR2 SMNVEV (reference sequence). The CDR3 coding sequence is TGTGCCAGCAGTTTATCGGTGGGGGACAGGGCCTACGAGCAGTACTTC. It yields the protein CASSLSVGDRAYEQYF.

About this clone: The sample holds other DNA sequences that translate to the same CDR3. The rearrangement links TRBV14 to TRBJ2-7, with D perhaps TRBD1 (6 bases). CDR3 length: 12 amino acids. Germline values: CDR1 SGHDN, CDR2 FVKESK. Trimming pared 2 bases from V and 4 bases from J, leaving 6 bases between. CDR3 coding DNA: TGTGCCAGCAGCCAACAGGGGTACGAGCAGTACTTC. Translation gives CASSQQGYEQYF.

J is TRBJ1-5 and V is TRBV7-2; 7 bases match TRBD1. V was pared by 5 bases and J by 5 bases, with 12 bases of the junction left unmatched. The CDR3 has 16 residues. Per germline, CDR1 SGHTA and CDR2 FQGNSA. The CDR3 DNA reads as TGTGCCAGCAGCCTCGATCACCGGGACAGACATCAGCCCCAGCATTTT. The encoded protein is CASSLDHRDRHQPQHF.

This clone was observed a handful of times. The chain employs TRBV6-5 and TRBJ1-1, with 7 bases that match TRBD1. CDR3 length: 14 residues. The ends lost 2 bases at V and 7 bases at J; junction bases unmatched: 7. Germline CDR1 MNHEY, CDR2 SVGAGI. CDR3 region: CASSYEEGAIEAFF. In nucleotides, the CDR3 is TGTGCCAGCAGTTACGAGGAGGGGGCTATTGAAGCTTTCTTT.